This T cell receptor beta chain was recorded in a study of shared clonotypes between healthy human individuals. Study-level information: CD4 naive cells filled three plates per donor, CD4 memory three, CD8 naive two and CD8 memory one.

TCRdb's table, derived via immunoSEQ multiplex PCR, lists solely in-frame clones and lacks some. The table lists hundreds of thousands of clones, 95% to 97% of them singletons, with less than 0.25% in the top ten. The V and J ends lost 0 bases and 0 bases respectively, with 13 bases between them. The CDR3 is 17 amino acids. CDR1 is SGHTA, CDR2 FQGNSA, per germline. Only CD45RO-negative cells positively selected for CCR7 counted as naive CD8 cells, so terminally differentiated effector memory CD45RA+ cells were excluded. The rearrangement joins TRBV7-2 to TRBJ2-3; the D gene is possibly TRBD2 (6 bases). Material for sequencing was naive CD8+ T cells sorted from blood. This clonotype was sampled from a man aged 25-45 years in good health. CDR3 amino acids: CASSLAKRGTSTDTQYF. DNA for the CDR3: TGTGCCAGCAGCTTAGCGAAGCGCGGGACCAGCACAGATACGCAGTATTTT.